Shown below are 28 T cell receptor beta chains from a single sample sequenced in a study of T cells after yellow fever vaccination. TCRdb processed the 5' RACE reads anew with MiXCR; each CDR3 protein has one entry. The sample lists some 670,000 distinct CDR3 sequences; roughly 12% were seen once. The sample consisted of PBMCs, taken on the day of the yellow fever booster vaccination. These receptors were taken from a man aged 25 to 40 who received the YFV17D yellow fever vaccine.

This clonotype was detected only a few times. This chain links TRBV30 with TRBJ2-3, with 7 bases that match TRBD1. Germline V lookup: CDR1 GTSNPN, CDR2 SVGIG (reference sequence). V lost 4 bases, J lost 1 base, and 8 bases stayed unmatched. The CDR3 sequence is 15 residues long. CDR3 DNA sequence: TGTGCCTGGACTCAACAGGGGACGGGCACAGATACGCAGTATTTT. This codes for CAWTQQGTGTDTQYF.

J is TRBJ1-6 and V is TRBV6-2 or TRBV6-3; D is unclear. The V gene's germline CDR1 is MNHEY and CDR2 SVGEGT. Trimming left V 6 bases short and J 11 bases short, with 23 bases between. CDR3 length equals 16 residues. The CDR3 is CASRPSFLRLRTPLHF. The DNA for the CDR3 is TGTGCCAGCAGGCCTTCGTTTCTGAGGCTGAGGACACCCCTCCACTTT.

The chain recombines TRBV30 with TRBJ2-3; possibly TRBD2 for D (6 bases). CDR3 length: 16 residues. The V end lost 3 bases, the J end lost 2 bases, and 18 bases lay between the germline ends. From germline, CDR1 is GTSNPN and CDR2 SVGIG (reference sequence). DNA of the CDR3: TGTGCCTGGAGCCGCGACAGACTAGGGCTCACAGATACGCAGTATTTT. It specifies CAWSRDRLGLTDTQYF. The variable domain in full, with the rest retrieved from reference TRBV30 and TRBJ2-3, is SQTIHQWPATLVQPVGSPLSLECTVEGTSNPNLYWYRQAAGRGLQLLFYSVGIGQISSEVPQNLSASRPQDRQFILSSKKLLLSDSGFYLCAWSRDRLGLTDTQYFGPGTRLTVL.

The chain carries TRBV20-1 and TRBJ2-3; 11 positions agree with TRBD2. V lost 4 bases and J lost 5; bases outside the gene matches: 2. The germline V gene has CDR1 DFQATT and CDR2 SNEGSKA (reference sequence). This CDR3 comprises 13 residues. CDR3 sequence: CSATGTSGDTQYF. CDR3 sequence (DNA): TGCAGTGCTACCGGGACTAGCGGAGATACGCAGTATTTT.

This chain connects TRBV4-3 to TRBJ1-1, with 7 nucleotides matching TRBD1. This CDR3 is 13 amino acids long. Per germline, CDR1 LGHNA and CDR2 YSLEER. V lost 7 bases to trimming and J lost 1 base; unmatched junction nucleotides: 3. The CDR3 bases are TGCGCCAGCAACCGACAGGGGAACACTGAAGCTTTCTTT. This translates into CASNRQGNTEAFF.

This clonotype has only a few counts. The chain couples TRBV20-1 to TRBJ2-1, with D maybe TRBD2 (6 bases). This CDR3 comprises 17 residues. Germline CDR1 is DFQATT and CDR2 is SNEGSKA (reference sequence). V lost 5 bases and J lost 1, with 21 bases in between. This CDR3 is CSAYTGSGARSYNEQFF. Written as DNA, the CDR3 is TGCAGTGCTTATACAGGTAGCGGCGCCCGATCCTACAATGAGCAGTTCTTC.

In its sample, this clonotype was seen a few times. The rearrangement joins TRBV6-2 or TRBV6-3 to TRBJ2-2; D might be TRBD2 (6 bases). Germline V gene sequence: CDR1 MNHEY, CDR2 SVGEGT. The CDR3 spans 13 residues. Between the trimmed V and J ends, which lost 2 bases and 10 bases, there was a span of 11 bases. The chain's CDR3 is CASSYAWGEELFF. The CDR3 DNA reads TGTGCCAGCAGTTACGCCTGGGGGGAGGAGCTGTTTTTT.

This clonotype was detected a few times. The CDR3 spells CASGLGTSARTDTQYF. The CDR3 nucleotides read TGTGCTAGTGGCCTCGGGACTAGCGCCCGCACAGATACGCAGTATTTT. V and J are TRBV12-5 and TRBJ2-3, with 10 bases aligning to TRBD2. The germline V gene has CDR1 LGHNT and CDR2 FRNRAP. V was clipped by 6 bases and J by 1 base; unmatched bases: 7. The CDR3 totals 16 residues.

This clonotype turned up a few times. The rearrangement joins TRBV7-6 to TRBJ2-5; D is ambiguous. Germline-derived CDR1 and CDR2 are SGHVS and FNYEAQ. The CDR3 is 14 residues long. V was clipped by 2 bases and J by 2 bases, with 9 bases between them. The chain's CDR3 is CASSLRAGQETQYF. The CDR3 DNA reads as TGTGCCAGCAGCTTACGGGCCGGGCAAGAGACCCAGTACTTC.

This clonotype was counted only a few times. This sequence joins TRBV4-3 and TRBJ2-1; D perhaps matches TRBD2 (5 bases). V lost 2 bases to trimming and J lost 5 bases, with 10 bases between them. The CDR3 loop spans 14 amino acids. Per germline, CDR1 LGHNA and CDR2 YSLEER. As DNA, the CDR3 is TGCGCCAGCAGCCAAACTAGGGCTAACAATGAGCAGTTCTTC. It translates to CASSQTRANNEQFF.

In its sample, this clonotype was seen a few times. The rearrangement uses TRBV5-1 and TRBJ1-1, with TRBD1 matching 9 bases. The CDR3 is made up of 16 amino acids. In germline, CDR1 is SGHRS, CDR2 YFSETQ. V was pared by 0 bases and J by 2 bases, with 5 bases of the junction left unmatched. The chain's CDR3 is CASSLGGTGSNTEAFF. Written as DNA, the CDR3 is TGCGCCAGCAGCTTGGGTGGGACAGGGAGTAACACTGAAGCTTTCTTT.

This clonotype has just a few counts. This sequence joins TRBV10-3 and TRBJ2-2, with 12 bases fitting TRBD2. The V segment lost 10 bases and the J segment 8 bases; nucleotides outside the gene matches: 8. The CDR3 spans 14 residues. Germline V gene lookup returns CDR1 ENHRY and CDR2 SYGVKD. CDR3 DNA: TGTGCCACTGCGACTAGCGGGAGTACTGGGGAGCTGTTTTTT. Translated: CATATSGSTGELFF.

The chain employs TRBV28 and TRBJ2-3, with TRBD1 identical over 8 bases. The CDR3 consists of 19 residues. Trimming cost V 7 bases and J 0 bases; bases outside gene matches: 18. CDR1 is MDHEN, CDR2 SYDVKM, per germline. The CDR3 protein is CASTGLPGTGGGSTDTQYF. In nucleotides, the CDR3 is TGTGCCAGCACCGGTCTCCCCGGCACAGGGGGAGGAAGCACAGATACGCAGTATTTT.

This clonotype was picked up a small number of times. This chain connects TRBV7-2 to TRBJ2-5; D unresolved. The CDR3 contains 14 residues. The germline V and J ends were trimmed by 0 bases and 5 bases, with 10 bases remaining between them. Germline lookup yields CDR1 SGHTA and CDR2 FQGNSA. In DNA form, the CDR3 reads TGTGCCAGCAGCTTAGCGCACCTCGGGGAGACCCAGTACTTC. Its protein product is CASSLAHLGETQYF.

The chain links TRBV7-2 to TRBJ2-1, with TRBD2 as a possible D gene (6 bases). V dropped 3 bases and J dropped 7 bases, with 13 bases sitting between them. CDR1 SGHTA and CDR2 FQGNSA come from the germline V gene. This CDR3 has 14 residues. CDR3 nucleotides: TGTGCCAGCAGCTTTTTCGGAGGGTGGAATGAGCAGTTCTTC. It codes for CASSFFGGWNEQFF.

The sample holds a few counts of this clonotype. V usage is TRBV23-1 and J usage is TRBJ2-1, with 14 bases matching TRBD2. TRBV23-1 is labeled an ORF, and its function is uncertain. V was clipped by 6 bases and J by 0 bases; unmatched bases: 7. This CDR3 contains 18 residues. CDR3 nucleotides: TGCGCCAGCAGCCCGGGACTAGCGGGAGTGAGCTCCTACAATGAGCAGTTCTTC. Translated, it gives CASSPGLAGVSSYNEQFF.

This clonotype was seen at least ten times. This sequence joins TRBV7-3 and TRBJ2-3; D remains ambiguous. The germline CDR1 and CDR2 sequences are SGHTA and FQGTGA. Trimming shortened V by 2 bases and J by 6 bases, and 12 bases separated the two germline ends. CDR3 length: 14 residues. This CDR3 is CASSLGGPPDTQYF. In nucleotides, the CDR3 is TGTGCCAGCAGCTTAGGTGGGCCACCCGATACGCAGTATTTT.

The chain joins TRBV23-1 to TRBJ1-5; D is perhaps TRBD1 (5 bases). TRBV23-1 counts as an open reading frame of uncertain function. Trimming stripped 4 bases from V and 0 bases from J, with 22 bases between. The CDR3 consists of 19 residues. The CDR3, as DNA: TGCGCCAGCAGTCGAAAATTCCCCAGCCGACAGAATAGCAATCAGCCCCAGCATTTT. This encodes CASSRKFPSRQNSNQPQHF.

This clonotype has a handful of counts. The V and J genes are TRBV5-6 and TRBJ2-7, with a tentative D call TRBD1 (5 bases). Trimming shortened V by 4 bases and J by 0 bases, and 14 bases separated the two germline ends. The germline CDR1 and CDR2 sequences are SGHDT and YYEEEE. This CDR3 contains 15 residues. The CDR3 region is CASSRSLGASYEQYF. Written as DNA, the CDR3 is TGTGCCAGCAGCCGTAGTCTAGGGGCCTCCTACGAGCAGTACTTC.

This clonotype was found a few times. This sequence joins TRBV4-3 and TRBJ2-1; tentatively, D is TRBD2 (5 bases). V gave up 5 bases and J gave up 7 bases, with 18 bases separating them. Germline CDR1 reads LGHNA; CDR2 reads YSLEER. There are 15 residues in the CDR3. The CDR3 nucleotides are TGCGCCAGCAGCTCCGGCCTAGCCAGTCGTAATGAGCAGTTCTTC. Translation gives CASSSGLASRNEQFF.

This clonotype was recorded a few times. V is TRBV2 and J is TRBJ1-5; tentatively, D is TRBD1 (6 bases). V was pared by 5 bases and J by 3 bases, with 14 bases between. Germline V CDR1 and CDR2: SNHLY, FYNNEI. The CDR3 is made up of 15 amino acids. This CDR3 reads CASSLQGTINQPQHF. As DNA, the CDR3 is TGTGCCAGCAGTCTTCAGGGGACGATCAATCAGCCCCAGCATTTT.

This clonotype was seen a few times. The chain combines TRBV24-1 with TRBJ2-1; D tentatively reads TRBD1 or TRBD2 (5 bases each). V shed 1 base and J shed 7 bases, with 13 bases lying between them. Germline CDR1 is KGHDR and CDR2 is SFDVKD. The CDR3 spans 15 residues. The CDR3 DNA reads TGTGCCACCAGTGATTTTCAGGGACGGACTAATGAGCAGTTCTTC. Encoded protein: CATSDFQGRTNEQFF.

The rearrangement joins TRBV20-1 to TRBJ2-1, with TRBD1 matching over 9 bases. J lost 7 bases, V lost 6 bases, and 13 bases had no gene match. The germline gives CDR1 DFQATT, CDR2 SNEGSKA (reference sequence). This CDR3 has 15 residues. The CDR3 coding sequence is TGCAGTGCGCCACCCCGGGACAGGGCGTTGAATGAGCAGTTCTTC. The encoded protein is CSAPPRDRALNEQFF.

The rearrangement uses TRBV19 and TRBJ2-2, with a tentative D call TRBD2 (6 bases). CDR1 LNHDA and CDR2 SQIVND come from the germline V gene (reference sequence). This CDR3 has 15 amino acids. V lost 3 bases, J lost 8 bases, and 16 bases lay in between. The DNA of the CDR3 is TGTGCCAGTAGTATCTTCGGGGGTCAAGGAGGGGAGCTGTTTTTT. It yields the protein CASSIFGGQGGELFF.

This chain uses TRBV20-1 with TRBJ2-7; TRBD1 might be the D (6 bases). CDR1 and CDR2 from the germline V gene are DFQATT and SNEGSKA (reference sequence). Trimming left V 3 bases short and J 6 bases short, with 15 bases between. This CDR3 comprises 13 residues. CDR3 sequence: CSARTDRSVEQYF. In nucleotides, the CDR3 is TGCAGTGCTAGGACGGACAGATCAGTCGAGCAGTACTTC.

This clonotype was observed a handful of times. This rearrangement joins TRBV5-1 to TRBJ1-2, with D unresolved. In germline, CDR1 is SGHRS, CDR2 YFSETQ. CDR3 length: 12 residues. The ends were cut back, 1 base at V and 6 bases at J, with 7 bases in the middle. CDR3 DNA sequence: TGCGCCAGCAGCTTGCGGCTGGATGGCTACACCTTC. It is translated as CASSLRLDGYTF.

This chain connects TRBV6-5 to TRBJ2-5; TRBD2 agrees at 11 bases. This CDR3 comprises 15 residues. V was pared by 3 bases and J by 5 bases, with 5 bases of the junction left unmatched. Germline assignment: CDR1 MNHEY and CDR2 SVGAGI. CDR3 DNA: TGTGCCAGCAGTTATAGCGGGAGGGCCGGTGAGACCCAGTACTTC. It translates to CASSYSGRAGETQYF.

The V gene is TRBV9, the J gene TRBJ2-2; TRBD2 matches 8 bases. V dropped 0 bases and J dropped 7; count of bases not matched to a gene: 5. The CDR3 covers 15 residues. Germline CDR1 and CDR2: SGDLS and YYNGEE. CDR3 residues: CASSVAPSGGGELFF. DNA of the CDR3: TGTGCCAGCAGCGTAGCTCCCAGCGGGGGCGGGGAGCTGTTTTTT.